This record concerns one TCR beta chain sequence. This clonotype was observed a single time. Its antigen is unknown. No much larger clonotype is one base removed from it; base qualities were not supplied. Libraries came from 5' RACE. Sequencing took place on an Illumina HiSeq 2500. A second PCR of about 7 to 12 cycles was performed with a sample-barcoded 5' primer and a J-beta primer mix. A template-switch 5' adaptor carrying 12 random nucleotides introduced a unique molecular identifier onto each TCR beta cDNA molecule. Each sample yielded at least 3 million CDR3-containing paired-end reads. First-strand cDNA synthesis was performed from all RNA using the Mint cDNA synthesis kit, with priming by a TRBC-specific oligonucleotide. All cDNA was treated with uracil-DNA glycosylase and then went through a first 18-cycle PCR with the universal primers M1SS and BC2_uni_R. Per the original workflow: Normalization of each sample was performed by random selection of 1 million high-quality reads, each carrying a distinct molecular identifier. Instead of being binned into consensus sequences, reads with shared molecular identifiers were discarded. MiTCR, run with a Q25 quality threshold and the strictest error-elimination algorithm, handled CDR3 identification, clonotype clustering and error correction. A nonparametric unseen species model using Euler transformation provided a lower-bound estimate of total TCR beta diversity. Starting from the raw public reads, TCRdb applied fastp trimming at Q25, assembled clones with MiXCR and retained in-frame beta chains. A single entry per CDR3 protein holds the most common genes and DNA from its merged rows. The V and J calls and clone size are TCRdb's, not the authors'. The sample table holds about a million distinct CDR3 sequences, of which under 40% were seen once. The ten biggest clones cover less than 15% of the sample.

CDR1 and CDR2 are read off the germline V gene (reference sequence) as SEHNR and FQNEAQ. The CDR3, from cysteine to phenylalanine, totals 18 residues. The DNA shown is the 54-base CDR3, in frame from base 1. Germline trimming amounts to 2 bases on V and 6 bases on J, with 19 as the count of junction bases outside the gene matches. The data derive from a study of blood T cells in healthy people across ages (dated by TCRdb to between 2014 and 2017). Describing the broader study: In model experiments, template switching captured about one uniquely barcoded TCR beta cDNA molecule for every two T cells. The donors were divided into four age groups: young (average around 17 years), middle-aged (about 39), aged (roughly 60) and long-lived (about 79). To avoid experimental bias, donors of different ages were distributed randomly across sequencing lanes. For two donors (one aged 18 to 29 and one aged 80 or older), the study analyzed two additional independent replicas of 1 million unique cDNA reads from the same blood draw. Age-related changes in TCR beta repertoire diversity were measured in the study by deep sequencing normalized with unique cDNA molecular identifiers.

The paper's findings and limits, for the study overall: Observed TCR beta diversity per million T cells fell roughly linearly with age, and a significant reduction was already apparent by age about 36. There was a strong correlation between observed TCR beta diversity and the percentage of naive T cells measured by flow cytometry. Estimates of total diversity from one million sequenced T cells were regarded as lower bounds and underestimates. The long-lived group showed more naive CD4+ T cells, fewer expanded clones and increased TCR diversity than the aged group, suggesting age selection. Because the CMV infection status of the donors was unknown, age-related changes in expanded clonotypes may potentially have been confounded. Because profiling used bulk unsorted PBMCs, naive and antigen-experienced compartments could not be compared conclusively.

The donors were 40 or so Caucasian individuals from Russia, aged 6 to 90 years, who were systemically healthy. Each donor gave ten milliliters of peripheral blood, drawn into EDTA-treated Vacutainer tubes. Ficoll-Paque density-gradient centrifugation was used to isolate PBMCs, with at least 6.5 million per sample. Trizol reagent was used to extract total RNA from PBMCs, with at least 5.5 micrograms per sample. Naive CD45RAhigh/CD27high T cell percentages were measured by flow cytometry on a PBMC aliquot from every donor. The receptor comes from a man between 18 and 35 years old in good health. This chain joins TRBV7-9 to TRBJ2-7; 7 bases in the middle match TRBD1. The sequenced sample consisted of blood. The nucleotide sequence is TGTGCCAGCAGCTTAATGAGGCAGAACAGGGGTCCCTCGTTCGAGCAGTACTTC. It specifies CASSLMRQNRGPSFEQYF.